Its frequency marks the clone carrying this T cell receptor beta chain as medium-sized. Antigen specificity is unknown. The sample is drawn from a study of CXCR3-negative and CXCR3-positive naive CD8 T cells. General study results and limits: For naive cells, CXCR3-negative and CXCR3-positive subsets had similar TRBV-TRBJ usage; for memory cells, usage differed.

CDR3 length: 15 amino acids. Germline V gene data show CDR1 as LGHNA and CDR2 as YSLEER. The libraries of TRB cDNA were prepared using 5' RACE with UMI labels. For each CDR3 protein, TCRdb gives one entry from its re-call of the 5' RACE reads, without DNA. The sample has several thousand distinct CDR3 sequences; the top ten hold approximately 1.7%. The V gene is TRBV4-3, the J gene TRBJ2-5; TCRdb lists TRBD1, though no DNA is available to test this call. The sequenced sample was naive CXCR3- CD8+ T cells from blood. Stated subset: CD45RO-CCR7+CD27+CD95- naive CD8+ T cells lacking CXCR3 (TNR3-). This sequence originates from a human donor in good health. Some clones in this sample may be carry-over from other donors' samples. The CDR3 sequence is CASSQDRGAGETQYF.